This is a list of T cell receptor beta chains from one sample in a study of OX40 agonist ivuxolimab in advanced cancers. Repertoires were generated with immunoSEQ multiplex PCR, while TCRdb's copy carries only in-frame clones and drops some. The sample consists of 55,000 to 80,000 clones, roughly 87% of them appearing once. The material sequenced was CD4+ or CD8+ T cells sorted from blood, taken in a trial of the OX40 agonist ivuxolimab. The source of these receptors is an adult with an advanced solid tumor such as melanoma, head and neck, liver or kidney cancer. Both conserved end residues are part of each CDR3. D genes are given only for firm matches. The size of a clone is reported for some rows only, either as once, few or many, or as a class for expanded clones.

d_call,clone_size,v_call,j_call,cdr3_nt,cdr3_aa
NA,NA,TRBV4-1,TRBJ2-2,TGCGCCAGCAGCCAAGTCCCGCAGGGGGGTACCGGGGAGCTGTTTTTT,CASSQVPQGGTGELFF
NA,few,TRBV15,TRBJ1-2,TGTGCCACCAGCCGGGACTCCAGTTATGGCTACACCTTC,CATSRDSSYGYTF
TRBD1,NA,TRBV5-6,TRBJ1-5,TGTGCCAGCAGTGAAAAGGGGGCTCAGGACTACAATCAGCCCCAGCATTTT,CASSEKGAQDYNQPQHF
NA,NA,TRBV23-1,TRBJ2-3,TGCGCCAGCAGCCTACCCCCGAGTGGGGGACCTTTCACAGATACGCAGTATTTT,CASSLPPSGGPFTDTQYF
TRBD1,NA,TRBV28,TRBJ2-7,TGTGCCAGCAGGCCCGCGAACAGGGGCTCCTACGAGCAGTACTTC,CASRPANRGSYEQYF
NA,NA,TRBV4-3,TRBJ1-4,TGCGCCAGCAGCCAAGATTTACCGCAGATGGCTAATGAAAAACTGTTTTTT,CASSQDLPQMANEKLFF
TRBD2,NA,TRBV6-4,TRBJ2-5,TGTGCCAGCAGTCAAAGAGCGGGGGGGCAAGAGACCCAGTACTTC,CASSQRAGGQETQYF
NA,NA,TRBV5-1,TRBJ2-5,TGCGCCAGCAGCGGGCCACCACTGGAGACCCAGTACTTC,CASSGPPLETQYF
NA,once,TRBV9,TRBJ1-1,TGTGCCAGCAGCCCTAGCGGGGGGAACACTGAAGCTTTCTTT,CASSPSGGNTEAFF
NA,once,TRBV4-2,TRBJ1-1,TGTGCCAGCAGCCAAGAGGGTCGGCCGAACACTGAAGCTTTCTTT,CASSQEGRPNTEAFF
NA,NA,TRBV28,TRBJ1-5,TGTGCCAGCAGTTTATTCAGAACTCAGCCCCAGCATTTT,CASSLFRTQPQHF
NA,NA,TRBV25-1,TRBJ1-3,TGTGCCAGCAGTGAACCGGTGGCGGGCAAAGGAAACACCATATATTTT,CASSEPVAGKGNTIYF
NA,NA,TRBV25-1,TRBJ1-2,TGTGCCAGCAGTGAATACTGGGACGCCCAGGATGGCTACACCTTC,CASSEYWDAQDGYTF
TRBD1,NA,TRBV28,TRBJ1-2,TGTGCCAGCAGTGCTGGGGCGGGAGGACAGGGCATTAACTATGGCTACACCTTC,CASSAGAGGQGINYGYTF
NA,NA,TRBV5-5,TRBJ2-2,TGTGCCAGCAGCTTTAGCCCCGGGGAGCTGTTTTTT,CASSFSPGELFF
NA,NA,TRBV28,TRBJ2-7,TGTGCCATCCAAAACCAACGTTCCTACGAGCAGTACTTC,CAIQNQRSYEQYF
NA,once,TRBV15,TRBJ2-5,TGTGCCACCAGCAGAGGTGGGGGAGCACAAGAGACCCAGTACTTC,CATSRGGGAQETQYF
NA,NA,TRBV5-4,TRBJ2-7,TGTGCCAGCAGCTCCGGGACGTACTCCTACGAGCAGTACTTC,CASSSGTYSYEQYF
NA,NA,TRBV7-2,TRBJ1-2,TGTGCCAGCAGCTTAGCTCAACGGGTATGGAGCTATGGCTACACCTTC,CASSLAQRVWSYGYTF
NA,NA,TRBV6-5,TRBJ1-2,TGTGCCAGCAGTTACGAGATTAACTATGGCTACACCTTC,CASSYEINYGYTF
TRBD1,NA,TRBV6-6,TRBJ1-3,TGTGCCAGCAGTCTGGACAGGGTCGAAAACACCATATATTTT,CASSLDRVENTIYF
TRBD1,NA,TRBV11-3,TRBJ2-7,TGTGCCAGCAGCCTAGAGGTTCCGGGACAGACCTACGAGCAGTACTTC,CASSLEVPGQTYEQYF
NA,NA,TRBV28,TRBJ2-5,TGTGCCAGCAGTCACCGACAGGGCGGGATGATGACCCAGTACTTC,CASSHRQGGMMTQYF
TRBD1,NA,TRBV15,TRBJ1-2,TGTGCCACCAGCCCGGGACAGGGGCCTAACTATGGCTACACCTTC,CATSPGQGPNYGYTF
NA,NA,TRBV6-5,TRBJ1-1,TGTGCCAGCAGCTTCGGTGGGGGCTTGAACACTGAAGCTTTCTTT,CASSFGGGLNTEAFF
NA,NA,TRBV5-6,TRBJ1-3,TGTGCCAGCACACCCCCCTTGGGCGGACCCTCTGGAAACACCATATATTTT,CASTPPLGGPSGNTIYF
NA,NA,TRBV7-2,TRBJ2-4,TGTGCCAGCAGCGCCTTAGGGGTCCCCAAAGACATTCAGTACTTC,CASSALGVPKDIQYF
NA,medium-sized,TRBV4-2,TRBJ1-2,TGTGCCAGCAGCCATGCCGGGGAGGGGGCTAACTATGGCTACACCTTC,CASSHAGEGANYGYTF
NA,NA,TRBV6-5,TRBJ2-2,TGTGCCAGCAGTTACAAGTGGGAGCTGTTTTTT,CASSYKWELFF
NA,NA,TRBV7-9,TRBJ1-4,TGTGCCAGCAGCTCTTCGGGCTTGCAGGAAAAACTGTTTTTT,CASSSSGLQEKLFF
NA,few,TRBV7-9,TRBJ1-6,TGTGCCAGCAGCCCGAATTCACCCCTCCACTTT,CASSPNSPLHF
TRBD2,NA,TRBV2,TRBJ2-7,TGTGCCAGCGGGACTAGCGGGAGGAGCTCCTACGAGCAGTACTTC,CASGTSGRSSYEQYF
TRBD1,NA,TRBV7-8,TRBJ2-1,TGTGCCAGCAGCTGGGGACAGGGGGTTTACAATGAGCAGTTCTTC,CASSWGQGVYNEQFF
TRBD2,NA,TRBV28,TRBJ2-3,TGTGCCAGCAGTGCATACCGAGCGGGAGGGCCATTTTTGACAGATACGCAGTATTTT,CASSAYRAGGPFLTDTQYF
NA,NA,TRBV7-2,TRBJ2-7,TGTGCCAGCAGCTTAGCGGTTATGGGGCCATACGAGCAGTACTTC,CASSLAVMGPYEQYF
NA,NA,TRBV7-9,TRBJ1-5,TGTGCCAGCAGCGACAACCCAAATCAGCCCCAGCATTTT,CASSDNPNQPQHF
NA,few,TRBV13,TRBJ1-1,TGTGCCAGCAGCTCACAGGGACGCCGCACTGAAGCTTTCTTT,CASSSQGRRTEAFF
TRBD1,NA,TRBV28,TRBJ2-5,TGTGCCAGCAGTGGACAGGGTTCTCTAAGGACCCAGTACTTC,CASSGQGSLRTQYF
NA,NA,TRBV27,TRBJ1-4,TGTGCCAGCAGTTTAGGTGGACCGGGGGGGCTGTTTTTT,CASSLGGPGGLFF
NA,NA,TRBV28,TRBJ2-7,TGTGCCAGCAGCCCAAAAGACAGTACCTACGAGCAGTACTTC,CASSPKDSTYEQYF
NA,NA,TRBV28,TRBJ1-5,TGTGCCAGCAGTTTACTGGGAGATCAGCCCCAGCATTTT,CASSLLGDQPQHF
TRBD1,NA,TRBV10-3,TRBJ1-1,TGTGCCAGCAGTTACTCCCAGGGGGGCACTGAAGCTTTCTTT,CASSYSQGGTEAFF
TRBD1,NA,TRBV5-5,TRBJ1-1,TGTGCCAGCAGCGGCGGGACAGGAGGATCTGAAGCTTTCTTT,CASSGGTGGSEAFF